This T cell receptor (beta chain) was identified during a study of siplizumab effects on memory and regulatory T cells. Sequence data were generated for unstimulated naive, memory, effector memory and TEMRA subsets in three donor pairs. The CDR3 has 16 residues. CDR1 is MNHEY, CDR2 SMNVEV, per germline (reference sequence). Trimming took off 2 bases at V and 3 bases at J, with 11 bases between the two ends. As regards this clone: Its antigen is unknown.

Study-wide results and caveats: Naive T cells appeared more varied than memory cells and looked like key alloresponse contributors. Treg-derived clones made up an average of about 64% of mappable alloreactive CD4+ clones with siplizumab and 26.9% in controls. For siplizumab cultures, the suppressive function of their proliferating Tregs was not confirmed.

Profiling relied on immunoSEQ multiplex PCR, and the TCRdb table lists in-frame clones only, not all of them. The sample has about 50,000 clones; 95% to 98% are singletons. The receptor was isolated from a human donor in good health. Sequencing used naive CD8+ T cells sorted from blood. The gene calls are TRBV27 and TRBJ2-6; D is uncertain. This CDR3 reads CASSLRPPHGANVLTF. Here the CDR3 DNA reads TGTGCCAGCAGTTTAAGGCCGCCCCATGGGGCCAACGTCCTGACTTTC.